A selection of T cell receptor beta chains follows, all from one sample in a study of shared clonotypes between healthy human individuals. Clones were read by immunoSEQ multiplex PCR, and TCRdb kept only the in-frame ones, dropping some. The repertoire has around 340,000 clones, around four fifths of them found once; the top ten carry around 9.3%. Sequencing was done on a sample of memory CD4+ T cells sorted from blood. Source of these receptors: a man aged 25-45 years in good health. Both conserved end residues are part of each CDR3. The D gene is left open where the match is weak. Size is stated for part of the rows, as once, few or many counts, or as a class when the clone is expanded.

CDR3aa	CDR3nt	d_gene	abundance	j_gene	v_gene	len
CASSYTARDRANYGYTF	TGTGCCAGCAGCTACACCGCGCGGGACAGGGCCAACTATGGCTACACCTTC	.	.	TRBJ1-2	TRBV21-1	17
CASSSGLGGYEQYF	TGCGCCAGCAGCTCGGGACTAGGGGGCTACGAGCAGTACTTC	TRBD2	few	TRBJ2-7	TRBV5-1	14
CASSFAYNEQFF	TGTGCCAGCAGTTTCGCTTACAATGAGCAGTTCTTC	.	.	TRBJ2-1	TRBV28	12
CASSGPGGRGYTF	TGCGCCAGCAGTGGCCCCGGGGGCAGAGGCTACACCTTC	.	.	TRBJ1-2	TRBV10-1	13
CASRGRVGDGYTF	TGTGCCAGCAGGGGGCGGGTCGGCGATGGCTACACCTTC	.	.	TRBJ1-2	TRBV6-6	13
CASRATDNTEAFF	TGTGCCAGCAGGGCGACAGACAACACTGAAGCTTTCTTT	.	.	TRBJ1-1	TRBV5-6	13
CASSYFMAGNNSPLHF	TGTGCCAGCAGTTACTTTATGGCAGGGAATAATTCACCCCTCCACTTT	.	few	TRBJ1-6	TRBV6-5	16
CASSHETGGSYEQYF	TGCGCCAGCAGCCATGAGACAGGGGGTAGCTACGAGCAGTACTTC	TRBD1	.	TRBJ2-7	TRBV4-3	15
CASQRGLAPNEQFF	TGTGCCAGTCAGAGGGGACTAGCTCCCAATGAGCAGTTCTTC	TRBD2	few	TRBJ2-1	TRBV19	14
CASSVGGAPGTEQFF	TGTGCCAGCAGCGTAGGGGGGGCCCCCGGGACGGAGCAGTTCTTC	.	.	TRBJ2-1	TRBV9	15
CASTLFGGTDTQYF	TGTGCCAGCACCCTATTCGGTGGGACAGATACGCAGTATTTT	.	many	TRBJ2-3	TRBV5-6	14
CASSLYGGYNQPQHF	TGTGCCAGCAGTTTATACGGCGGGTACAATCAGCCCCAGCATTTT	.	once	TRBJ1-5	TRBV28	15
CASSSWGINYGYTF	TGTGCCAGCAGCTCCTGGGGAATTAACTATGGCTACACCTTC	.	many	TRBJ1-2	TRBV11-2	14
CASSHTGAVDTQYF	TGCGCCAGCAGCCATACAGGGGCCGTAGATACGCAGTATTTT	TRBD1	.	TRBJ2-3	TRBV5-1	14
CASSAQGGSGANVLTF	TGTGCCAGCAGCGCTCAGGGTGGGTCTGGGGCCAACGTCCTGACTTTC	.	few	TRBJ2-6	TRBV9	16
CASSSFRGTQYF	TGTGCCAGCAGCTCCTTTAGGGGTACGCAGTATTTT	.	.	TRBJ2-3	TRBV7-2	12
CASGISDYEQYF	TGTGCCAGCGGGATTAGCGACTACGAGCAGTACTTC	.	.	TRBJ2-7	TRBV7-9	12
CASSPGRGQGAYTGELFF	TGTGCCAGCAGCCCCGGTCGAGGTCAAGGGGCTTACACCGGGGAGCTGTTTTTT	.	.	TRBJ2-2	TRBV13	18
CAIRGAISGNTIYF	TGTGCCATCAGAGGGGCAATCTCTGGAAACACCATATATTTT	.	few	TRBJ1-3	TRBV10-3	14
CASTTVAGAAGELFF	TGCGCCAGCACGACTGTGGCGGGAGCGGCCGGGGAGCTGTTTTTT	TRBD2	.	TRBJ2-2	TRBV10-2	15
CASSQETDGEDSGELFF	TGTGCCAGCAGCCAAGAAACCGACGGTGAGGACAGCGGGGAGCTGTTTTTT	.	.	TRBJ2-2	TRBV4-2	17
CASSILEGNNQPQHF	TGTGCCAGTAGTATATTAGAGGGGAACAATCAGCCCCAGCATTTT	.	.	TRBJ1-5	TRBV19	15
CASTTSGRNTGELFF	TGTGCCAGCACAACTAGCGGGAGGAACACCGGGGAGCTGTTTTTT	TRBD2	.	TRBJ2-2	TRBV5-4	15
CAAGAGNQPQHF	TGTGCAGCAGGGGCGGGCAATCAGCCCCAGCATTTT	.	.	TRBJ1-5	TRBV28	12
CASSLGSAGSRYEQYF	TGTGCCAGCTCACTAGGGTCGGCAGGGAGTCGGTACGAGCAGTACTTC	.	.	TRBJ2-7	TRBV7-9	16
CASSSDWNTEAFF	TGTGCCAGCAGTTCGGACTGGAACACTGAAGCTTTCTTT	.	.	TRBJ1-1	TRBV2	13
CASRGTSGISETQYF	TGTGCCAGCCGGGGGACTAGCGGGATCTCGGAGACCCAGTACTTC	TRBD2	many	TRBJ2-5	TRBV6-6	15
CASSFTGRGFEKLFF	TGTGCCAGCAGCTTTACCGGGAGGGGATTTGAAAAACTGTTTTTT	.	.	TRBJ1-4	TRBV7-9	15